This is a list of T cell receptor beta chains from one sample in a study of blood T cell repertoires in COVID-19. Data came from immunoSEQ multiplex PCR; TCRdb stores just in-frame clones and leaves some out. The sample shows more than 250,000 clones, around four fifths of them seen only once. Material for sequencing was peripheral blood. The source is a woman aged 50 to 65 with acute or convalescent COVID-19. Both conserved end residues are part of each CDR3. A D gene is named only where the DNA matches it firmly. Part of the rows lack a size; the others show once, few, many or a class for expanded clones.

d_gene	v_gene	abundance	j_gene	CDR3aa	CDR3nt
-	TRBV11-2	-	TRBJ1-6	CASSHMSGDSPLHF	TGTGCCAGCAGCCACATGTCAGGGGATTCACCCCTCCACTTT
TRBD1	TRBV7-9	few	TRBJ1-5	CASSVEGTGEYRSNQPQHF	TGTGCCAGCAGCGTAGAGGGGACAGGGGAATATAGGAGCAATCAGCCCCAGCATTTT
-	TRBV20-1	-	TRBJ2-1	CSARFRGEQFF	TGCAGTGCTAGATTCCGGGGTGAGCAGTTCTTC
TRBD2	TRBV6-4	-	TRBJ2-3	CASSLAGGHDTQYF	TGTGCCAGCAGTCTAGCGGGGGGGCATGATACGCAGTATTTT
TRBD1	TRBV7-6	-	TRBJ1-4	CASGDRTNEKLFF	TGTGCCAGCGGGGACAGAACTAATGAAAAACTGTTTTTT
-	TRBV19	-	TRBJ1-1	CASSIVTRDTEAFF	TGTGCCAGTAGTATAGTAACCAGGGACACTGAAGCTTTCTTT
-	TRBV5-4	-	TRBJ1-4	CASSLAQGGEKLFF	TGTGCCAGCAGCTTGGCACAGGGTGGTGAAAAACTGTTTTTT
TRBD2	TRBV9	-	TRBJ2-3	CASSSRWTSGESTDTQYF	TGTGCCAGCAGCTCCAGATGGACTAGCGGAGAAAGCACAGATACGCAGTATTTT
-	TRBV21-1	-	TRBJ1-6	CASNPPLRVLRNSPLHF	TGTGCCAGCAACCCTCCCCTCAGGGTTTTGAGAAATTCACCCCTCCACTTT
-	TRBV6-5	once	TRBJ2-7	CASSYQGGYEQYF	TGTGCCAGCAGTTACCAGGGAGGCTACGAGCAGTACTTC
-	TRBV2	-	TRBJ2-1	CASSEFLTAAEQFF	TGTGCCAGCAGTGAATTCTTGACAGCCGCTGAGCAGTTCTTC
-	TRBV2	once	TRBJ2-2	CASSGSGTGELFF	TGTGCCAGCAGTGGTAGTGGCACCGGGGAGCTGTTTTTT
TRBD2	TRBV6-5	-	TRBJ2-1	CASRGTSGNNEQFF	TGTGCCAGCAGGGGGACTAGCGGAAACAATGAGCAGTTCTTC
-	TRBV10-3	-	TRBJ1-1	CAISESVGFGTEAFF	TGTGCCATCAGTGAGTCCGTGGGCTTTGGCACTGAAGCTTTCTTT
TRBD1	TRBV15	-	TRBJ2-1	CATSREQGANEQFF	TGTGCCACCAGCAGAGAACAGGGGGCAAATGAGCAGTTCTTC
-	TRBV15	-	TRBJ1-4	CATSRDPGSNEKLFF	TGTGCCACCAGCAGAGATCCGGGTTCTAATGAAAAACTGTTTTTT
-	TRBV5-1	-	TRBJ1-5	CASSLGPGPNQPQHF	TGCGCCAGCAGCTTGGGCCCGGGTCCCAATCAGCCCCAGCATTTT
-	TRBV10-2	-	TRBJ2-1	CASSGQGYYNEQFF	TGCGCCAGCAGTGGGCAGGGATACTACAATGAGCAGTTCTTC
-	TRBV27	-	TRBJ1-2	CASTVRYGYTF	TGTGCCAGCACGGTTCGCTATGGCTACACCTTC
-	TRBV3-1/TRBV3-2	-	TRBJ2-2	CASSPSRGNGELFF	TGTGCCAGCAGCCCAAGCCGGGGGAACGGGGAGCTGTTTTTT
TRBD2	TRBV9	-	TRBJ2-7	CASSGGLANYEQYF	TGTGCCAGCAGCGGAGGACTAGCGAACTACGAGCAGTACTTC
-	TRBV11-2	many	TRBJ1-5	CASSLSGVSQPQHF	TGTGCCAGCAGCTTATCAGGGGTGAGTCAGCCCCAGCATTTT
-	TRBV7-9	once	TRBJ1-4	CASSPTGSSSGNEKLFF	TGTGCCAGCAGCCCTACGGGGTCTAGTTCTGGTAATGAAAAACTGTTTTTT
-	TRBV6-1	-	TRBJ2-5	CASSEYTGQETQYF	TGTGCCAGCAGTGAATACACAGGGCAAGAGACCCAGTACTTC